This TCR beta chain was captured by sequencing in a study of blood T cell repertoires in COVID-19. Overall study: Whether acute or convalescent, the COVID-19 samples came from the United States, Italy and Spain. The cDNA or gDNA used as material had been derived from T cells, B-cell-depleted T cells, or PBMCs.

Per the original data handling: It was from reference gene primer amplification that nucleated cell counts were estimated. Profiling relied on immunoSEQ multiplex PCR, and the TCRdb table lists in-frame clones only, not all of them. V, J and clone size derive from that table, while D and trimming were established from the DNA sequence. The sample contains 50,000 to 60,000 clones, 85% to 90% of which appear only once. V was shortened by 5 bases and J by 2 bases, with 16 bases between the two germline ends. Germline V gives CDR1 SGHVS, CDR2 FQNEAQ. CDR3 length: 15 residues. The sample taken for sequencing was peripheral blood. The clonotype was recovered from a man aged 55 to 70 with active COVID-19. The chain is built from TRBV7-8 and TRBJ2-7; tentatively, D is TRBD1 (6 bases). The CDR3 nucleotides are TGTGCCAGCAGCCCACGGACAGTTCAAACCTACGAGCAGTACTTC. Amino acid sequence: CASSPRTVQTYEQYF.